This T cell receptor (beta chain) is from a study of CD8+ T cells in alopecia areata. Per the germline V gene, CDR1 is LGHNA and CDR2 is YSLEER. Trimming removed 3 bases at V and 3 bases at J, with 23 bases between. This CDR3 region has 18 residues. Treatment here: oral pan-JAK inhibitor, 5-10 mg twice daily. Alopecia areata patients provided lesional scalp punch biopsies and peripheral blood, both collected for the study. Sequencing relied on a cDNA template that was reverse transcribed from extracted RNA. Produced via immunoSEQ multiplex PCR; TCRdb's table is partial and in-frame only. The sample lists around 4,200 clones; roughly 71% were seen once.

Sequenced material: skin, taken at week 24, from a patient treated with tofacitinib. The receptor comes from a human donor with alopecia areata. The chain has TRBV4-3 and TRBJ1-1; D remains unclear. The CDR3 bases are TGCGCCAGCAGCCATAGAACTTTTGGCGATATGATGGACACTGAAGCTTTCTTT. Its protein product is CASSHRTFGDMMDTEAFF.